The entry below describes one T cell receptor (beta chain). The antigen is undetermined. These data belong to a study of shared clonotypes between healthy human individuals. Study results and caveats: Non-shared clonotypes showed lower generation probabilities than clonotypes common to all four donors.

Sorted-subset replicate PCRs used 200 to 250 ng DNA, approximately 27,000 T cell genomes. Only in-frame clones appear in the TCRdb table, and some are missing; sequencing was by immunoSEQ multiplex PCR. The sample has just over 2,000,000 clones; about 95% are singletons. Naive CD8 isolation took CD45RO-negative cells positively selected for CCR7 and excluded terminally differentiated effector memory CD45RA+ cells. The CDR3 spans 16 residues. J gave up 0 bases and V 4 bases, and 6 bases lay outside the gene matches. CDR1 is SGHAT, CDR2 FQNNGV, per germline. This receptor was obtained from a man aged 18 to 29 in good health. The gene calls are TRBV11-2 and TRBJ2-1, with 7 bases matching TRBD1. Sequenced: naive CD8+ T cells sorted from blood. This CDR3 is CASSSPAGGSYNEQFF. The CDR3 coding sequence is TGTGCCAGCAGCTCTCCTGCAGGGGGCTCCTACAATGAGCAGTTCTTC.